These 10 T cell receptor beta chains share one sample of origin, sequenced in a study of CD8 T cells in Susac syndrome. RNA amounts of about 0.45 to 1 ug underwent reverse transcription with random hexamers. In TCRdb, the immunoSEQ multiplex PCR reads were re-called with MiXCR into one record per CDR3 protein. Among under 200,000 distinct CDR3 sequences listed, around 94% were seen once. What was sequenced was CD4+ T cells from PBMCs. The origin of the receptors is a human donor with Susac syndrome.

V and J are TRBV5-1 and TRBJ2-7; no reliable D call. The V end was cut by 4 bases, the J end by 0 bases, with 8 bases between. The CDR3 has 13 amino acids. Germline CDR1 reads SGHRS; CDR2 reads YFSETQ. The chain's CDR3 is CASSTGPSYEQYF. The CDR3 DNA reads TGCGCCAGCAGCACCGGACCCTCCTACGAGCAGTACTTC.

This chain uses TRBV7-7 with TRBJ2-5, with TRBD2 matching over 11 bases. Germline CDR1 SSHAT, CDR2 FNYEAQ (reference sequence). The CDR3 is 16 amino acids. The V and J ends lost 4 bases and 6 bases, in that order; junction bases with no gene match: 10. In nucleotides, the CDR3 is TGTGCCAGCAGCTCATTAGCGGGGGGGATCGGAAAGACCCAGTACTTC. Protein sequence: CASSSLAGGIGKTQYF.

The V gene is TRBV4-1, the J gene TRBJ2-3; D unclear. The V end was cut by 0 bases, the J end by 1 base, with 8 bases between. The length of the CDR3 is 15 residues. Germline V gene lookup returns CDR1 MGHRA and CDR2 YSYEKL. The CDR3 nucleotides read TGCGCCAGCAGCCAAGAGGGGAAGGGCACAGATACGCAGTATTTT. As protein: CASSQEGKGTDTQYF.

In this sample, this clonotype turned up once. J is TRBJ2-1 and V is TRBV20-1; no clear D. From germline, CDR1 is DFQATT and CDR2 SNEGSKA (reference sequence). The CDR3 consists of 16 residues. V shed 0 bases and J shed 0 bases, with 12 bases lying between them. The CDR3 loop reads CSARDLRSASYNEQFF. The CDR3 nucleotides are TGCAGTGCTAGAGATTTGAGGAGCGCCTCCTACAATGAGCAGTTCTTC.

The chain joins TRBV4-1 to TRBJ1-2; possibly TRBD1 for D (6 bases). Germline V gene lookup returns CDR1 MGHRA and CDR2 YSYEKL. The CDR3 runs to 15 residues. The V end lost 0 bases, the J end lost 2 bases, and 10 bases lay between the germline ends. The CDR3 spells CASSQDSQGNYGYTF. As DNA, the CDR3 is TGCGCCAGCAGCCAAGATTCACAGGGCAACTATGGCTACACCTTC.

The chain is built from TRBV29-1 and TRBJ2-5; 7 bases align to TRBD2. The CDR3 runs to 13 residues. V was pared by 7 bases and J by 7 bases, with 12 bases of the junction left unmatched. CDR1 and CDR2 from the germline V gene are SQVTM and ANQGSEA. In DNA, the CDR3 is TGCAGCGCCGGAAGGCGGGAGTTTGGGACCCAGTACTTC. This translates into CSAGRREFGTQYF.

This clonotype came up once. J is TRBJ1-1 and V is TRBV7-9; D is possibly TRBD1 (6 bases). Germline values: CDR1 SEHNR, CDR2 FQNEAQ (reference sequence). V lost 4 bases to trimming and J lost 1 base, with 10 bases between them. The CDR3 runs 14 residues. The CDR3 bases are TGTGCCAGCAGCTACGAACAGGGGAACACTGAAGCTTTCTTT. It yields the protein CASSYEQGNTEAFF.

V is TRBV19 and J is TRBJ2-5, with 7 bases that match TRBD2. Germline V lookup: CDR1 LNHDA, CDR2 SQIVND (reference sequence). V gave up 3 bases and J gave up 4 bases; unmatched junction bases: 11. The CDR3 length is 16 residues. For the CDR3, the DNA is TGTGCCAGTAGTATGGCGAGCGGGGTAAACCTAGAGACCCAGTACTTC. It yields the protein CASSMASGVNLETQYF. Supplemented by reference TRBV19 and TRBJ2-5, the full variable domain reads DGGITQSPKYLFRKEGQNVTLSCEQNLNHDAMYWYRQDPGQGLRLIYYSQIVNDFQKGDIAEGYSVSREKKESFPLTVTSAQKNPTAFYLCASSMASGVNLETQYFGPGTRLLVL.

For the CDR3, the DNA is TGCAGCGCGTGGGGGACAGGACAGCAAGAGACCCAGTACTTC. Protein: CSAWGTGQQETQYF. J is TRBJ2-5 and V is TRBV29-1, with TRBD1 identical over 8 bases. The CDR3 runs to 14 residues. With V trimmed by 7 bases and J by 2 bases, 9 bases remained unmatched. CDR1 and CDR2 from the germline V gene are SQVTM and ANQGSEA.

To note about this clonotype: At one boundary the junction diverges from the germline segment, which might be a read error. V usage is TRBV7-7 and J usage is TRBJ2-5, with TRBD2 matching 9 bases. The germline CDR1 and CDR2 sequences are SSHAT and FNYEAQ (reference sequence). CDR3 length equals 14 residues. CDR3 bases: TGTGCTAGCAGCCCAGACCCGCGGGGGGGGACCCAGTACTTC. This sequence encodes CASSPDPRGGTQYF.